The subject of this entry is one T cell receptor (beta chain). Its antigen is currently unknown. PCR was performed using 60 Vbeta and 13 Jbeta primers. Clones were read by immunoSEQ multiplex PCR, and TCRdb kept only the in-frame ones, dropping some. The sample has hundreds of thousands of clones, around four fifths seen once. The data belong to a study of cytomegalovirus exposure and HLA in healthy donors. General study points: Several of the most significant clusters appeared linked to common viral pathogens, based on a later analysis. Roughly uniform depth of sequencing across donors was assumed in presence/absence analyses.

Germline V CDR1 and CDR2: DFQATT, SNEGSKA (reference sequence). The germline V and J ends were trimmed by 6 bases and 8 bases, with 13 bases remaining between them. CDR3 length equals 11 residues. What was sequenced was PBMCs. The source is a boy between 2 and 10 years old in good health and CMV-seronegative. This chain uses TRBV20-1 with TRBJ1-1; the D is unclear. The DNA for the CDR3 is TGCAGTGCCGTGGGCACGGGGGAAGCTTTCTTT. It encodes CSAVGTGEAFF.